This T cell receptor beta chain was sequenced for a study of blood T cell repertoires in COVID-19 (dated by TCRdb to 2020 to 2021). With respect to the entire study: Collaborator samples came from the United States, Italy and Spain and covered acute and convalescent phases of COVID-19. The material from the prospective study consisted of cDNA or gDNA derived from T cells, B-cell-depleted T cells, or PBMCs. Subjects who had been exposed to COVID-19, were actively infected with it, or had recovered from it provided the deeply sampled blood TCRbeta repertoires that made up the dataset. The repertoires were released in a freely available public database intended as a resource for research on the immune response to SARS-CoV-2. The samples were drawn from two sources: the first 160 participants of the ongoing ImmuneRACE study, and 1,000 to 1,500 subjects contributed by 6 global collaborators. Nearly every sample came with metadata listing a de-identified subject ID, COVID-19 status, age in years and sex. Where available, HLA class I and class II types were obtained from metadata supplied by the sample provider rather than from assay-based typing. General study outcomes and caveats: How much clinical and demographic metadata was included differed by source and by participant, and the metadata was provided uncurated.

This clone was seen only a few times. Its target antigen remains unknown. Base qualities were left out, and no much larger clone turns up one base away. The immunoSEQ Assay, a bias-controlled multiplex PCR, was used to amplify TCRbeta CDR3 regions from genomic DNA. Per the original workflow: The number of nucleated cells in each sample was estimated from the amplification of reference gene primers within the assay. To quantify the absolute abundance of each unique TCRbeta CDR3 rearrangement, sequence reads were collapsed and filtered. For each sample, productive Simpson clonality was calculated as the square root of Simpson's diversity index over productive rearrangements. TCRdb provides this immuneACCESS table in a form limited to in-frame rearrangements. Some clones are lacking; in checked studies, under half of them reflect an unresolved V gene, and why the rest are absent is not known. That table supplies the V and J calls and clone size; D and trimming were determined from the DNA. The sample contains around 500,000 clones, around 89% of them found a single time. Less than 2% of the sample is taken by the ten largest.

V loses 0 bases, J loses 1 base, and the germline ends lie 7 bases apart. CDR1 LGHNA and CDR2 YSLEER are derived from the germline V gene. The CDR3 holds 15 amino acids from the cysteine to the phenylalanine. Only the CDR3 portion is preserved as DNA: 45 bases, with reading frame beginning at the first base. Participants in the prospective study were aged 18 to 89 years, lived in about two dozen United States geographic areas, and enrolled through a virtual design. To assign participants to cohorts, the prospective study relied on clinical history that participants themselves reported in a screening survey and a study questionnaire. Recovered participants in ImmuneRACE Cohort 3 were defined by two consecutive negative NP/OP PCR tests, clearance by a healthcare professional, or resolution of symptoms. Each participant in the prospective study had whole blood, serum and a nasopharyngeal or oropharyngeal swab collected by mobile phlebotomists. Prospective study participants could optionally give additional blood draws and questionnaires over a 2-month period. Before DNA extraction, blood samples from the prospective study were shipped at room temperature or frozen.

This sequence originates from a woman aged 40 to 50 who had recovered from COVID-19. This chain is built from TRBV4-3 and TRBJ1-5; the D region possibly corresponds to TRBD1 (5 bases align). Material for sequencing was PBMCs or T cells enriched from blood (not recorded which). The CDR3 protein sequence reads: CASSQDRASNQPQHF. The DNA is as follows: TGCGCCAGCAGCCAAGACAGGGCGAGCAATCAGCCCCAGCATTTT.